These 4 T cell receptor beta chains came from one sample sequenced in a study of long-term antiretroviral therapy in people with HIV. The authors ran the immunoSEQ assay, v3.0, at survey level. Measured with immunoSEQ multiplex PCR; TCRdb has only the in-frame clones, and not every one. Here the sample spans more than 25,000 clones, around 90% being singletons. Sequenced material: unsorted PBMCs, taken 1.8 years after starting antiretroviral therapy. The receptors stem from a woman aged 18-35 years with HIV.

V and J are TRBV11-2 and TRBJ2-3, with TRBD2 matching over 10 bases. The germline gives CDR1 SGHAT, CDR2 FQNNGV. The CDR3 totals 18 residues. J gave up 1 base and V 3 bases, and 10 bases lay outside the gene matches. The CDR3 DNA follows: TGTGCCAGCAGCTTGAGGCTAGCGGGAGTATTGGGCACAGATACGCAGTATTTT. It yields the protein CASSLRLAGVLGTDTQYF.

CDR3 residues: CASSLSNRVSGANVLTF. The CDR3 DNA sequence: TGCGCCAGCAGCCTTTCCAACCGCGTCTCTGGGGCCAACGTCCTGACTTTC. This chain uses TRBV4-3 with TRBJ2-6, with no clear D. The CDR3 consists of 17 residues. Trimming removed 4 bases from V and 0 bases from J, with 13 bases in between. Germline V CDR1 and CDR2: LGHNA, YSLEER.

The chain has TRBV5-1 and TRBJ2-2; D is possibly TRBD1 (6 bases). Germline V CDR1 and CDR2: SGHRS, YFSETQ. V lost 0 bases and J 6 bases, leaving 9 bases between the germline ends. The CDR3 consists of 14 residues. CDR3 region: CASSLGAGAGELFF. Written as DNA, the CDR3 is TGCGCCAGCAGCTTGGGGGCAGGGGCCGGGGAGCTGTTTTTT.

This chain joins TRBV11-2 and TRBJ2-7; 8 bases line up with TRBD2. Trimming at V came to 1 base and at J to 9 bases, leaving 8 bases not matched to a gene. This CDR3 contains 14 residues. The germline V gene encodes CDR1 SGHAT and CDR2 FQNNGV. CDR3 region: CASSLAGLALGQYF. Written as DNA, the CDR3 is TGTGCCAGCAGCTTAGCAGGACTAGCTTTGGGGCAGTACTTC.